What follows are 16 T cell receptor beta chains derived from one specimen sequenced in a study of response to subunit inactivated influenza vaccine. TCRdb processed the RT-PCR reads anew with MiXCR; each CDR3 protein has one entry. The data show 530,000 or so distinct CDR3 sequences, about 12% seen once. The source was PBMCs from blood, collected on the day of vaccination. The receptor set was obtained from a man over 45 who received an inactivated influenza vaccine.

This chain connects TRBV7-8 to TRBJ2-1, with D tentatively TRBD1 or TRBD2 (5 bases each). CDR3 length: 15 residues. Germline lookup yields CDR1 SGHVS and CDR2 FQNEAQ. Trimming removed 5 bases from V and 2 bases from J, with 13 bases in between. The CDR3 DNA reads TGTGCCAGCAGCCACCACCAGGGAGCCTACAATGAGCAGTTCTTC. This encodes CASSHHQGAYNEQFF.

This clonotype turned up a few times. As DNA, the CDR3 is TGTGCCAGCAGAAGGGGGACAGCCACAGATACGCAGTATTTT. This sequence encodes CASRRGTATDTQYF. The chain has TRBV9 and TRBJ2-3, with 7 bases fitting TRBD1. J was trimmed by 2 bases and V by 5 bases; bases with no gene match: 5. The CDR3 loop spans 14 amino acids. From germline, CDR1 is SGDLS and CDR2 YYNGEE.

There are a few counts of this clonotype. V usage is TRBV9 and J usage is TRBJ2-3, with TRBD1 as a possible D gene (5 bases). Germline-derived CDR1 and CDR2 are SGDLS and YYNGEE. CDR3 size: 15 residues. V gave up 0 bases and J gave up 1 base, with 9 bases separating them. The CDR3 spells CASSVEPTGTDTQYF. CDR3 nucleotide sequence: TGTGCCAGCAGCGTAGAACCGACAGGCACAGATACGCAGTATTTT. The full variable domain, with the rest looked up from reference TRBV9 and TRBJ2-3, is DSGVTQTPKHLITATGQRVTLRCSPRSGDLSVYWYQQSLDQGLQFLIQYYNGEERAKGNILERFSAQQFPDLHSELNLSSLELGDSALYFCASSVEPTGTDTQYFGPGTRLTVL.

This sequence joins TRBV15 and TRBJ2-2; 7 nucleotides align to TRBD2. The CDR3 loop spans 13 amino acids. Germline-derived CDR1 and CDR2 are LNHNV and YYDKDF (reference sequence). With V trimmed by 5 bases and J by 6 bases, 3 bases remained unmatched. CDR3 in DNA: TGTGCCACCAGCTGGCGGGAGCCCGGGGAGCTGTTTTTT. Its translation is CATSWREPGELFF.

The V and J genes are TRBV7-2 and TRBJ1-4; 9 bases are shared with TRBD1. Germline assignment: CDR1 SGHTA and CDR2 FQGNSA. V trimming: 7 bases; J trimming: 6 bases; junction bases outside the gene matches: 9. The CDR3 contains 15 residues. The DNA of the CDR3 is TGTGCCAGCACCCCGGGACAGGGACCCTATGAAAAACTGTTTTTT. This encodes CASTPGQGPYEKLFF.

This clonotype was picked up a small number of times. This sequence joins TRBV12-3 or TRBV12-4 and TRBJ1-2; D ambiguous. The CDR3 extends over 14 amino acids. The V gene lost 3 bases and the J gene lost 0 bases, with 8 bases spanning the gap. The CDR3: CASSFILANYGYTF. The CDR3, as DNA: TGTGCCAGCAGTTTCATATTAGCTAACTATGGCTACACCTTC.

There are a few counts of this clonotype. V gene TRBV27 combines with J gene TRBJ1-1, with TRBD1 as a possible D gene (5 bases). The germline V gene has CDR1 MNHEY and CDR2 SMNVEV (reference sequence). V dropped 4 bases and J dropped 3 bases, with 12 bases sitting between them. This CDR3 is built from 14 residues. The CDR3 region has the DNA TGTGCCAGCAGTTGGATTGGGGGGTACACTGAAGCTTTCTTT. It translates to CASSWIGGYTEAFF.

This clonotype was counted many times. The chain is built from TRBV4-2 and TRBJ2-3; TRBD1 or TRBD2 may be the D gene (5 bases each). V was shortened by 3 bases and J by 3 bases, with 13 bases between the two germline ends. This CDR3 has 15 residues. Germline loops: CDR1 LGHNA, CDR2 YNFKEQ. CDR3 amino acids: CASSHGTRLTDTQYF. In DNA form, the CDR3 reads TGTGCCAGCAGCCACGGGACGCGGCTGACAGATACGCAGTATTTT.

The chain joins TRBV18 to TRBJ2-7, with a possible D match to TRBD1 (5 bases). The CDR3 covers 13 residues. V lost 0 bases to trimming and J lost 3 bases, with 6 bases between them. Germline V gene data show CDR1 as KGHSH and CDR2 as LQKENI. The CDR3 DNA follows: TGTGCCAGCTCACCACCGACAGTCTACGAGCAGTACTTC. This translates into CASSPPTVYEQYF.

CDR3 sequence reads: CASSLDWARSPVGGELFF. For the CDR3, the DNA is TGTGCCAGCAGCTTGGACTGGGCCCGATCCCCGGTCGGTGGGGAGCTGTTTTTT. The J gene is TRBJ2-2, the V gene TRBV5-5; D gene unclear. There are 18 residues in the CDR3. Looked up from germline, CDR1 is SGHKS and CDR2 is YYEKEE (reference sequence). Trimming removed 0 bases at V and 8 bases at J, with 23 bases between.

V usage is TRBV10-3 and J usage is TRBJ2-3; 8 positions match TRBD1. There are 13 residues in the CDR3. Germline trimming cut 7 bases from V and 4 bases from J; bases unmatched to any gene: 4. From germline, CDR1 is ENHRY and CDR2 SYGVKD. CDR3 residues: CAITGQDSDTQYF. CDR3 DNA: TGTGCCATCACGGGACAGGACTCAGATACGCAGTATTTT.

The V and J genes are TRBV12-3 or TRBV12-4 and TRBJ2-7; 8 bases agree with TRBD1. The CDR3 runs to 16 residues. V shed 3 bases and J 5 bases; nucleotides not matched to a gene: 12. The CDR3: CASSFRQGQGVHEQYF. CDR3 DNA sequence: TGTGCCAGCAGTTTCAGGCAAGGACAGGGAGTCCACGAGCAGTACTTC.

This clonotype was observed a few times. CDR3 in amino acids: CATCTGATEAFF. CDR3 DNA sequence: TGTGCCACCTGTACAGGGGCCACTGAAGCTTTCTTT. This sequence joins TRBV6-6 and TRBJ1-1, with 7 bases that match TRBD1. Trimming took 10 bases from V and 4 from J; bases not matched to a gene: 6. There are 12 residues in the CDR3. The germline gives CDR1 MNHNY, CDR2 SVGAGI (reference sequence).

The CDR3 region is CASSSMGGSYNEQFF. CDR3 nucleotide sequence: TGTGCCAGCAGTTCCATGGGCGGCTCGTATAATGAGCAGTTCTTC. The gene calls are TRBV27 and TRBJ2-1; unclear D gene. CDR3 length equals 15 residues. CDR1 is MNHEY and CDR2 is SMNVEV in the germline V gene (reference sequence). Trimming pared 4 bases from V and 7 bases from J, leaving 17 bases between.

Here the CDR3 DNA reads TGTGCCAGCAGTTTATCGTCAGGGGGTGGGGAGACCCAGTACTTC. The encoded protein is CASSLSSGGGETQYF. The V and J genes are TRBV28 and TRBJ2-5; TRBD1 agrees at 7 bases. V gave up 1 base and J gave up 5 bases; unmatched junction bases: 7. CDR1 MDHEN and CDR2 SYDVKM come from the germline V gene. This CDR3 comprises 15 residues.

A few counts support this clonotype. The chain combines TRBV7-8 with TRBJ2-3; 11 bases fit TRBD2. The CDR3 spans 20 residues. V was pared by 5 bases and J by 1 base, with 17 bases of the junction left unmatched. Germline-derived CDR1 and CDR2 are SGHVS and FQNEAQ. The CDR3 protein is CASSRAGLVLAGARTDTQYF. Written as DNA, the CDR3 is TGTGCCAGCAGCCGCGCAGGGTTGGTACTAGCGGGAGCCCGCACAGATACGCAGTATTTT.